This TCR beta chain was recorded in a study of T-cell reconstitution after alpha-beta-depleted transplantation in children (TCRdb year 2016). For context, the study as a whole: The study quantitatively tracked T-cell immune reconstitution after TCRalphabeta/CD19-depleted allogeneic hematopoietic cell transplantation in children using TCR repertoire profiling.

Libraries were prepared through PCR. Data came from an Illumina HiSeq 2500. To normalize quantification of the TCRbeta repertoire, the TCR libraries were built with molecular barcoding that relied on unique molecular identifiers. Clones were called with MiXCR by TCRdb after fastp trimmed the public reads at Q25, and only in-frame beta chains were retained. A single entry per CDR3 protein holds the most common genes and DNA from its merged rows. This sample is represented by 440,000 or so distinct CDR3 sequences; around two fifths of them were singletons. 27% of the sample belongs to the ten largest clones. The germline V gene (reference sequence) provides CDR1 LGHDT and CDR2 YNNKEL. CDR3 length: 13 amino acids, cysteine to phenylalanine. The entry retains the CDR3 DNA only, 39 bases that are in frame from base 1. Trimming removed 0 bases from V and 6 bases from J, leaving 9 bases between the germline ends.

This clonotype was counted only a few times. Which antigen it targets is not known. Per-base quality was not reported, and no clone a single base away is much larger than it. In light of the paper, this sample's treatment or condition label describes: allogeneic hematopoietic cell transplantation with graft depleted of TCRalphabeta T cells and CD19 B cells. Transplant recipients were children who received TCRalphabeta/CD19-depleted allogeneic hematopoietic cell grafts. Paper-wide results and their limitations: The apparently early alphabetaT-cell count recovery about two months after transplant was reportedly dependent on only several hundred rapidly expanded clones derived from non-depleted graft cells. The high TCRbeta diversity at day 60 in some patients was ascribed to recipient T cells and intrathymic progenitors that had survived conditioning. The frequencies of hyperexpanded clones fell over the following months, and after one year, T-cell counts and TCRbeta diversity were mostly attributed to newly produced T cells.

The receptor was isolated from a girl aged 2 to 10 with aplastic anemia, due to receive a stem cell transplant. Recombination connected TRBV3-1 to TRBJ2-7, and the D gene may be TRBD1, 5 bases matching. Sequences were derived from PBMCs, sampled before TCRalphabeta/CD19-depleted stem cell transplant. In nucleotides, the sequence is TGTGCCAGCAGCCAAGATCAAACAGGCGAGCAGTACTTC. Its product reads: CASSQDQTGEQYF.